Below, 5 T cell receptor beta chains from the same sample are listed, as sequenced in a study of PD-1 blockade in classical Hodgkin lymphoma. The repertoire was sequenced with immunoSEQ multiplex PCR; TCRdb's copy has only in-frame clones and lacks some. The repertoire holds roughly 52,000 clones, around nine tenths seen once, with 6.5% to 8% in the top ten. Time point here: cycle 4 day 1 (C4D1), after more than five weeks of nivolumab. No patient escaped relapse after autologous stem cell transplantation, and brentuximab vedotin exposure varied. The sample consisted of peripheral blood mononuclear cells (PBMCs), taken before the fourth cycle of nivolumab. The source of these receptors is a human donor with classical Hodgkin lymphoma.

The rearrangement links TRBV7-8 to TRBJ2-7; TRBD1 or TRBD2 may be the D gene (5 bases each). This CDR3 spans 14 amino acids. Trimming removed 4 bases from V and 0 bases from J, with 10 bases in between. Germline-derived CDR1 and CDR2 are SGHVS and FQNEAQ. In nucleotides, the CDR3 is TGTGCCAGCAGCTGGGGACCGACCTCCTACGAGCAGTACTTC. Translation: CASSWGPTSYEQYF.

This rearrangement joins TRBV19 to TRBJ2-6; tentatively, D is TRBD1 (5 bases). V lost 1 base to trimming and J lost 4 bases, with 11 bases between them. Germline CDR1 reads LNHDA; CDR2 reads SQIVND (reference sequence). The CDR3 extends over 16 amino acids. In DNA form, the CDR3 reads TGTGCCAGTAGTATAGTGAGTACAGGAGGGGCCAACGTCCTGACTTTC. Translated: CASSIVSTGGANVLTF.

J is TRBJ1-3 and V is TRBV28; no definite D call. The V end was cut by 2 bases, the J end by 4 bases, with 15 bases between. Germline V gives CDR1 MDHEN, CDR2 SYDVKM. This CDR3 has 16 amino acids. CDR3 region: CASSLGRAYSGNTIYF. In nucleotides, the CDR3 is TGTGCCAGCAGTTTAGGGAGGGCGTACTCGGGAAACACCATATATTTT.

The chain employs TRBV28 and TRBJ2-1; 12 nucleotides line up with TRBD2. CDR3 length: 15 amino acids. The junction had 5 bases not matched to a gene; V was cut back by 2 bases and J by 9 bases. The V gene's germline CDR1 is MDHEN and CDR2 SYDVKM. The DNA of the CDR3 is TGTGCCAGCAGTTTAGCTAGCGGGAGGGCCACTGAGCAGTTCTTC. Amino acid sequence: CASSLASGRATEQFF.

The J gene is TRBJ1-2, the V gene TRBV7-9, with D possibly being TRBD1 (6 bases). The length of the CDR3 is 14 residues. V lost 1 base and J 7 bases, leaving 13 bases between the germline ends. Germline V gives CDR1 SEHNR, CDR2 FQNEAQ (reference sequence). The CDR3, as DNA: TGTGCCAGCAGCTTAGAACAGGGCTTCAGTGGCTACACCTTC. Encoded protein: CASSLEQGFSGYTF.